What follows are 8 T cell receptor beta chains derived from one specimen sequenced in a study of T cell responses to AZD1222 COVID-19 vaccine. The assay was immunoSEQ multiplex PCR, and TCRdb's table has in-frame clones only and misses some. Counted here are tens of thousands of clones, around 87% occurring once; the ten biggest clones make up 8% to 9.5%. The source was peripheral blood, collected on day 0 of AZD1222 vaccination. These receptors were taken from an adult in good health.

The gene calls are TRBV3-1 (or the pseudogene TRBV3-2) and TRBJ2-6; D is unresolved. Trimming took 5 bases from V and 0 from J, leaving 5 bases between them. CDR3 length: 14 residues. The germline gives CDR1 LGHDT, CDR2 YNNKEL (reference sequence). The CDR3 DNA is TGTGCCAGCAGCATCAGCTCTGGGGCCAACGTCCTGACTTTC. This codes for CASSISSGANVLTF.

V is TRBV10-3 and J is TRBJ1-6; no clear D. Trimming pared 10 bases from V and 0 bases from J, leaving 10 bases between. This CDR3 has 14 residues. Germline V gene sequence: CDR1 ENHRY, CDR2 SYGVKD. The CDR3 nucleotides are TGTGCCACTCTTGAGAGCTCCTATAATTCACCCCTCCACTTT. It translates to CATLESSYNSPLHF.

CDR3 sequence reads: CASSYLRAGGRDTQYF. CDR3 coding DNA: TGTGCCAGCAGTTATCTCCGAGCGGGGGGCCGTGATACGCAGTATTTT. The chain uses TRBV6-2 or TRBV6-3 and TRBJ2-3; TRBD2 aligns across 9 bases. Germline V gene sequence: CDR1 MNHEY, CDR2 SVGEGT. CDR3 length equals 16 residues. J lost 6 bases, V lost 3 bases, and 10 bases had no gene match.

The chain uses TRBV5-1 and TRBJ1-5; D is ambiguous. The V gene lost 4 bases and the J gene lost 2 bases, with 10 bases spanning the gap. Germline assignment: CDR1 SGHRS and CDR2 YFSETQ. The CDR3 contains 14 residues. CDR3 DNA sequence: TGCGCCAGCAGCAGCAGTGGGGGCAATCAGCCCCAGCATTTT. It translates to CASSSSGGNQPQHF.

The J gene is TRBJ1-2, the V gene TRBV7-9; D may be TRBD1 (6 bases). Trimming stripped 5 bases from V and 7 bases from J, with 14 bases between. The CDR3 runs to 13 residues. The germline V gene encodes CDR1 SEHNR and CDR2 FQNEAQ (reference sequence). The CDR3 DNA reads as TGTGCCAGCAGCGGAACAGGGCCATCTGGCTACACCTTC. Protein: CASSGTGPSGYTF.

Remarks on this clone: The sample holds other DNA sequences that translate to the same CDR3. In DNA, the CDR3 is TGTGCCAGCAGCTTGGCACAGGGGACTGAAGCTTTCTTT. Translated: CASSLAQGTEAFF. The chain uses TRBV7-9 and TRBJ1-1; 7 positions match TRBD1. CDR3 length equals 13 residues. Germline trimming cut 3 bases from V and 5 bases from J; bases unmatched to any gene: 3. Germline loops: CDR1 SEHNR, CDR2 FQNEAQ (reference sequence).

The chain combines TRBV21-1 with TRBJ2-1; no DNA check was done on the table's D call, TRBD2. TRBV21-1 is a listed pseudogene. The CDR3 has 15 residues. Here the CDR3 reads CASKEGYISYNEQFF. The CDR3 bases are TGTGCCAGCAAAGAGGGATATATTTCCTACAATGAGCAGTTCTTC.

This chain uses TRBV5-8 with TRBJ2-1; D may be TRBD2 (6 bases). The germline CDR1 and CDR2 sequences are SGHTS and YDEGEE. The CDR3 spans 18 residues. V was clipped by 4 bases and J by 0 bases, with 20 bases between them. CDR3 nucleotide sequence: TGTGCCAGCAGCCCCCGGGACTTTGACCTGAGCTCCTACAATGAGCAGTTCTTC. As protein: CASSPRDFDLSSYNEQFF.